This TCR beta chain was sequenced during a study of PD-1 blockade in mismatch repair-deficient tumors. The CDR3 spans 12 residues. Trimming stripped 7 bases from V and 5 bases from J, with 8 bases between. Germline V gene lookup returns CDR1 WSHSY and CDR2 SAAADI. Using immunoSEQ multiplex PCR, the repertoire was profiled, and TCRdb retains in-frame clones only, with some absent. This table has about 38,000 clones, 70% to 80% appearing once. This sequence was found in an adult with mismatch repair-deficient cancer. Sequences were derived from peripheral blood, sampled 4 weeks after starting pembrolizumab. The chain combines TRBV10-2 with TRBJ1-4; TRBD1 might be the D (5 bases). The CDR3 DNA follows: TGCGCCAGCATGGGGGGAAATGAAAAACTGTTTTTT. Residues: CASMGGNEKLFF.